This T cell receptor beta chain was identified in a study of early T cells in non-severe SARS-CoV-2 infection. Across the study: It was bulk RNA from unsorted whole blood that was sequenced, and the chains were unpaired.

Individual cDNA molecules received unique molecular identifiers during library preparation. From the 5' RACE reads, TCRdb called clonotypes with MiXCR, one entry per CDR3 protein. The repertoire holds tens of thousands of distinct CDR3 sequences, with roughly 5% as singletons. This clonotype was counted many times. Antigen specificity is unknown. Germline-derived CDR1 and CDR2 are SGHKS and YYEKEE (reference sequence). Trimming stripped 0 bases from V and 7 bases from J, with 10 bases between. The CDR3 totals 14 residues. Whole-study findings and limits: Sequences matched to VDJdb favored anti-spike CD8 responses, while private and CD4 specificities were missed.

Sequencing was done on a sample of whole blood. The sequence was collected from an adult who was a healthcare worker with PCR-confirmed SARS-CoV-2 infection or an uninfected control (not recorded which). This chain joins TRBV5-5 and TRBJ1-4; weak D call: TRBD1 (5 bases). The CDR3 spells CASSLVGGGEKLFF. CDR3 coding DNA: TGTGCCAGCAGCTTGGTCGGGGGTGGTGAAAAACTGTTTTTT.